What follows are 8 T cell receptor beta chains derived from one specimen sequenced in a study of T cell clonotyping in hematopoietic cell transplantation. Libraries were prepared by immunoSEQ multiplex PCR; TCRdb keeps only in-frame clonotypes and omits some of them. The sample holds more than 7,500 clones, around 81% seen once. Sequencing used peripheral blood mononuclear cells, obtained 180 days after allogeneic stem cell transplant. The receptors shown here come from a female patient aged 50-65 years who had an allogeneic stem cell transplant from an unrelated donor, so the T cells may come from the graft donor. Some clones in this sample may be carry-over from other donors' samples.

The chain is built from TRBV4-2 and TRBJ1-3; D call uncertain. Germline V gene sequence: CDR1 LGHNA, CDR2 YNFKEQ. The V gene lost 1 base and the J gene lost 3 bases, with 16 bases spanning the gap. The CDR3 length is 17 residues. DNA of the CDR3: TGTGCCAGCAGCCAAGGGGTTGTTGGGATCGATGGAAACACCATATATTTT. Its translation is CASSQGVVGIDGNTIYF.

The chain couples TRBV27 to TRBJ2-1, with D possibly TRBD2 on 5 matching bases. Trimming took 5 bases from V and 4 from J, leaving 15 bases between them. Per germline, CDR1 MNHEY and CDR2 SMNVEV (reference sequence). The CDR3 spans 15 residues. Written as DNA, the CDR3 is TGTGCCAGCAGTATAATTTGGACTGGGTACAATGAGCAGTTCTTC. Translating gives CASSIIWTGYNEQFF.

The J gene is TRBJ1-5, the V gene TRBV30; D is unclear. V shed 2 bases and J shed 2 bases, with 10 bases lying between them. The CDR3 length is 14 residues. CDR1 and CDR2 from the germline V gene are GTSNPN and SVGIG (reference sequence). The CDR3 sequence: CAWSKEIGNQPQHF. As DNA, the CDR3 is TGTGCCTGGAGTAAGGAGATTGGCAATCAGCCCCAGCATTTT.

The chain couples TRBV2 to TRBJ2-3; D perhaps matches TRBD1 (6 bases). The V end was cut by 4 bases, the J end by 5 bases, with 7 bases between. This CDR3 is 12 amino acids long. Germline assignment: CDR1 SNHLY and CDR2 FYNNEI. The CDR3 region has the DNA TGTGCCAGCAGTGTCAGGGGAGATACGCAGTATTTT. As protein: CASSVRGDTQYF.

This clone was counted once. CDR3 protein: CASSLGQGGYGYTF. The CDR3 DNA reads as TGCGCCAGCAGCTTGGGACAGGGGGGCTATGGCTACACCTTC. The chain links TRBV5-1 to TRBJ1-2; the match to TRBD1 covers 9 bases. CDR1 and CDR2 (germline): SGHRS, YFSETQ. The CDR3 runs 14 residues. V lost 0 bases to trimming and J lost 4 bases; unmatched junction nucleotides: 1. The full variable domain, in which reference TRBV5-1 and TRBJ1-2 provide the parts outside the CDR3, is KAGVTQTPRYLIKTRGQQVTLSCSPISGHRSVSWYQQTPGQGLQFLFEYFSETQRNKGNFPGRFSGRQFSNSRSEMNVSTLELGDSALYLCASSLGQGGYGYTFGSGTRLTVV.

This clone was seen once. This chain connects TRBV30 to TRBJ1-5; D gene unclear. This CDR3 is 13 amino acids long. Trimming cost V 0 bases and J 6 bases, with 9 bases left between them. Germline V lookup: CDR1 GTSNPN, CDR2 SVGIG (reference sequence). CDR3 amino acids: CAWSVIPPQPQHF. Written as DNA, the CDR3 is TGTGCCTGGAGTGTAATCCCCCCTCAGCCCCAGCATTTT.

This rearrangement joins TRBV7-9 to TRBJ1-1; D is unresolved. This CDR3 is 16 amino acids long. Germline V gene data show CDR1 as SEHNR and CDR2 as FQNEAQ (reference sequence). The V end lost 5 bases, the J end lost 3 bases, and 19 bases lay between the germline ends. The chain's CDR3 is CASSPWEGWMDTEAFF. As DNA, the CDR3 is TGTGCCAGCAGCCCCTGGGAGGGATGGATGGACACTGAAGCTTTCTTT. Filled out from reference TRBV7-9 and TRBJ1-1, the complete variable domain reads DTGVSQNPRHKITKRGQNVTFRCDPISEHNRLYWYRQTLGQGPEFLTYFQNEAQLEKSRLLSDRFSAERPKGSFSTLEIQRTEQGDSAMYLCASSPWEGWMDTEAFFGQGTRLTVV.

The rearrangement joins TRBV10-1 to TRBJ2-1; D is uncertain. Trimming removed 4 bases at V and 0 bases at J, with 10 bases between. Germline V gene lookup returns CDR1 WNHNN and CDR2 SYGVQD (reference sequence). This CDR3 has 15 residues. CDR3 residues: CASSAARSSYNEQFF. The CDR3 DNA sequence: TGCGCCAGCAGTGCGGCTAGAAGCTCCTACAATGAGCAGTTCTTC.